This TCR beta chain was identified in a study of blood T cell repertoires in COVID-19. Study background: Material from acute and convalescent COVID-19 was sourced from the United States, Italy and Spain.

The Seattle patients, enrolled during active infection, were followed longitudinally. The assay was immunoSEQ multiplex PCR, and TCRdb's table has in-frame clones only and misses some. The table shows about 210,000 clones, with roughly 80% occurring only once. This CDR3 contains 20 residues. Germline CDR1 LNHDA, CDR2 SQIVND (reference sequence). The V segment lost 2 bases and the J segment 2 bases; nucleotides outside the gene matches: 11. This clonotype was sampled from a woman in her sixties or seventies with COVID-19, enrolled during active disease. The sample consisted of peripheral blood. The chain links TRBV19 to TRBJ2-2; 13 bases agree with TRBD2. The CDR3: CASSIRYGLAGAANTGELFF. For the CDR3, the DNA is TGTGCCAGTAGTATACGATACGGACTAGCGGGAGCAGCAAACACCGGGGAGCTGTTTTTT.